These 15 T cell receptor beta chains share one sample of origin, sequenced in a study of identifying expanded T cells in peripheral blood. Profiled with immunoSEQ multiplex PCR; TCRdb holds only in-frame clones, not every one. The profile covers approximately 110,000 clones, with 88% appearing a single time and just under 8.5% taken by the ten largest. Sequenced input: blood. The receptors shown here come from a person aged 18-69 years in good health.

CDR3 nucleotides: TGTGCCACCCAAGACAGCTATAGCAATCAGCCCCAGCATTTT. Its protein is CATQDSYSNQPQHF. The rearrangement uses TRBV19 and TRBJ1-5, with TRBD1 as a possible D gene (5 bases). Germline V gene lookup returns CDR1 LNHDA and CDR2 SQIVND (reference sequence). This CDR3 is built from 14 residues. Trimming took off 10 bases at V and 0 bases at J, with 13 bases between the two ends. Together with reference TRBV19 and TRBJ1-5, the CDR3 gives the full variable domain: DGGITQSPKYLFRKEGQNVTLSCEQNLNHDAMYWYRQDPGQGLRLIYYSQIVNDFQKGDIAEGYSVSREKKESFPLTVTSAQKNPTAFYLCATQDSYSNQPQHFGDGTRLSIL.

The chain employs TRBV6-5 and TRBJ2-7; 7 bases fit TRBD2. V gave up 7 bases and J gave up 2 bases; unmatched junction bases: 5. CDR1 MNHEY and CDR2 SVGAGI come from the germline V gene. The CDR3 length is 13 residues. CDR3 region: CASTRGVTYEQYF. The CDR3 coding sequence is TGTGCCAGCACCCGGGGGGTCACCTACGAGCAGTACTTC.

The CDR3 DNA reads TGTGCCAGTAGTTTATCGGGACTAGTAAAAGAGACCCAGTACTTC. Protein sequence: CASSLSGLVKETQYF. The chain recombines TRBV19 with TRBJ2-5; 8 bases align to TRBD2. This CDR3 contains 15 residues. Germline V CDR1 and CDR2: LNHDA, SQIVND (reference sequence). With 5 bases clipped from V and 3 bases from J, the junction kept 8 bases outside the gene matches.

This clone was recorded only once. The J gene is TRBJ2-3, the V gene TRBV7-2; no firm D call. The CDR3 runs 12 residues. Germline-derived CDR1 and CDR2 are SGHTA and FQGNSA. V was pared by 5 bases and J by 4 bases, with 7 bases between. DNA for the CDR3: TGTGCCAGCAGCCCCCGCCCAGATACGCAGTATTTT. Translation gives CASSPRPDTQYF. Filled out from reference TRBV7-2 and TRBJ2-3, the complete variable domain reads GAGVSQSPSNKVTEKGKDVELRCDPISGHTALYWYRQSLGQGLEFLIYFQGNSAPDKSGLPSDRFSAERTGGSVSTLTIQRTQQEDSAVYLCASSPRPDTQYFGPGTRLTVL.

The chain combines TRBV6-1 with TRBJ1-5; no definite D call. Looked up from germline, CDR1 is MNHNS and CDR2 is SASEGT. The CDR3 length is 14 residues. Trimming shortened V by 6 bases and J by 2 bases, and 11 bases separated the two germline ends. The CDR3 is CASRARFGNQPQHF. CDR3 nucleotides: TGTGCCAGCAGGGCAAGATTCGGCAATCAGCCCCAGCATTTT.

The chain links TRBV27 to TRBJ2-1; 15 nucleotides agree with TRBD2. This CDR3 region has 19 residues. Germline assignment: CDR1 MNHEY and CDR2 SMNVEV (reference sequence). Unmatched junction bases numbered 8, after V lost 5 bases and J lost 0 bases. The CDR3 sequence is CASSPGLAGGRSSYNEQFF. The CDR3 region has the DNA TGTGCCAGCAGTCCAGGACTAGCGGGGGGGCGGAGCTCCTACAATGAGCAGTTCTTC.

The chain employs TRBV4-3 and TRBJ1-2; possible D gene TRBD1, 5 bases. Germline lookup yields CDR1 LGHNA and CDR2 YSLEER. The CDR3 covers 15 residues. V was cut by 6 bases and J by 8 bases, with 22 bases left in between. DNA for the CDR3: TGCGCCAGCAGTCCAAGATTTATGGGGGGTTCGGGCTACACCTTC. Protein sequence: CASSPRFMGGSGYTF.

V is TRBV25-1 and J is TRBJ2-3; no reliable D call. The germline V gene has CDR1 MGHDK and CDR2 SYGVNS. CDR3 length equals 15 residues. V dropped 3 bases and J dropped 6 bases, with 16 bases sitting between them. The CDR3 bases are TGTGCCAGCAGTGATCCCTGGATAGCAAGGGATACGCAGTATTTT. This sequence encodes CASSDPWIARDTQYF.

The rearrangement uses TRBV6-5 and TRBJ1-2; 9 bases match TRBD1. This CDR3 has 14 amino acids. CDR1 is MNHEY, CDR2 SVGAGI, per germline. J lost 7 bases, V lost 4 bases, and 7 bases had no gene match. In DNA, the CDR3 is TGTGCCAGCAGTTCCTCCGGGACAGGGTTTGGCTACACCTTC. Its translation: CASSSSGTGFGYTF.

This clone was counted a single time. The chain is built from TRBV11-3 and TRBJ2-1; D ambiguous. CDR1 is SGHNT and CDR2 is YENEEA in the germline V gene. This CDR3 region has 14 residues. Trimming took off 4 bases at V and 0 bases at J, with 7 bases between the two ends. This CDR3 is CASSSSSSYNEQFF. CDR3 DNA sequence: TGTGCCAGCAGCTCCTCCAGCTCCTACAATGAGCAGTTCTTC. Using reference TRBV11-3 and TRBJ2-1 for the parts outside the CDR3, the full variable domain is EAGVVQSPRYKIIEKKQPVAFWCNPISGHNTLYWYLQNLGQGPELLIRYENEEAVDDSQLPKDRFSAERLKGVDSTLKIQPAELGDSAVYLCASSSSSSYNEQFFGPGTRLTVL.

The count of this clone is one. This sequence joins TRBV29-1 and TRBJ2-7; no clear D gene. Germline CDR1 reads SQVTM; CDR2 reads ANQGSEA. The CDR3 loop spans 14 amino acids. The V gene lost 4 bases and the J gene lost 3 bases, with 16 bases spanning the gap. In DNA, the CDR3 is TGCAGCGTTGTAACCCCCCCAGACCTCTACGAGCAGTACTTC. Encoded protein: CSVVTPPDLYEQYF.

V is TRBV19 and J is TRBJ1-4; D remains unclear. This CDR3 is built from 15 residues. V shed 1 base and J shed 1 base, with 7 bases lying between them. Germline CDR1 is LNHDA and CDR2 is SQIVND (reference sequence). CDR3 coding DNA: TGTGCCAGTAGTATAGGGATCGGAACTAATGAAAAACTGTTTTTT. It codes for CASSIGIGTNEKLFF.

The V call is TRBV6-5, the J call TRBJ1-6; tentatively, D is TRBD1 (5 bases). In germline, CDR1 is MNHEY, CDR2 SVGAGI. Trimming left V 0 bases short and J 7 bases short, with 10 bases between. The CDR3 runs to 15 residues. The CDR3 reads CASSYSSGQNSPLHF. CDR3 DNA sequence: TGTGCCAGCAGTTACTCGTCAGGGCAAAATTCACCCCTCCACTTT.

This CDR3 reads CASSLERGAYTGELFF. In nucleotides, the CDR3 is TGTGCCAGCAGCTTAGAGCGGGGGGCTTACACCGGGGAGCTGTTTTTT. The chain uses TRBV7-9 and TRBJ2-2, with 9 bases matching TRBD2. The CDR3 length is 16 residues. The germline V gene has CDR1 SEHNR and CDR2 FQNEAQ (reference sequence). Germline trimming cut 1 base from V and 3 bases from J; bases unmatched to any gene: 3.

A few counts support this clone. The chain recombines TRBV2 with TRBJ1-5; 11 positions match TRBD1. V dropped 7 bases and J dropped 7; count of bases not matched to a gene: 3. The CDR3 length is 13 residues. CDR1 and CDR2 from the germline V gene are SNHLY and FYNNEI. CDR3 sequence reads: CASKGQGEQPQHF. The CDR3 DNA follows: TGTGCCAGCAAGGGACAGGGGGAACAGCCCCAGCATTTT.